This T cell receptor beta chain was obtained from a study of yellow fever vaccine responses in identical twins. Findings and limits, study-wide: In identical twins, vaccine T cell responses appeared partly shared and partly individual.

Notes on this clonotype: Its antigen is not identified.

In germline, CDR1 is SGHRS, CDR2 YFSETQ. Trimming cost V 4 bases and J 0 bases; bases outside gene matches: 17. The CDR3 contains 19 residues. TCRdb recomputed calls from the RT-PCR reads with MiXCR, one row per CDR3 protein. The table has several hundred distinct CDR3 sequences, about 67% seen once; the top ten hold roughly 25%. The chain has TRBV5-1 and TRBJ2-3; 7 bases agree with TRBD2. The starting material was T cells from blood (PBMCs), unsorted or a sorted subset (not recorded which), obtained before or after yellow fever vaccination (not recorded which). This clonotype was obtained from a female donor who received the yellow fever vaccine. As DNA, the CDR3 is TGCGCCAGCAGCCCAGGAGGGCAAGCACTAGCGCAAAGCACAGATACGCAGTATTTT. Protein: CASSPGGQALAQSTDTQYF.